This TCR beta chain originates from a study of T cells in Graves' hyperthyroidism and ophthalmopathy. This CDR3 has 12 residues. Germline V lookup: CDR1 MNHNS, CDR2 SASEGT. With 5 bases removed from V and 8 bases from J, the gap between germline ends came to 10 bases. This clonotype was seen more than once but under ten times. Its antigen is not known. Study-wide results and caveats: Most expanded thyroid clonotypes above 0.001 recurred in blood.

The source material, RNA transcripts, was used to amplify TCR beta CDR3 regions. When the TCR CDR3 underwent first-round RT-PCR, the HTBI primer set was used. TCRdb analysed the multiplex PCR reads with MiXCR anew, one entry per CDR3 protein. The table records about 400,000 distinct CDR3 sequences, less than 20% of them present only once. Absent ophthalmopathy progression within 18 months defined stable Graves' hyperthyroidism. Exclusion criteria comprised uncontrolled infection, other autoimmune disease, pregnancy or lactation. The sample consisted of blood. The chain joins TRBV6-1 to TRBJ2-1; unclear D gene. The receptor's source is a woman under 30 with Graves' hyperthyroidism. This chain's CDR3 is CASSNQVHEQFF. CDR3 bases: TGTGCCAGCAGTAATCAGGTTCATGAGCAGTTCTTC.